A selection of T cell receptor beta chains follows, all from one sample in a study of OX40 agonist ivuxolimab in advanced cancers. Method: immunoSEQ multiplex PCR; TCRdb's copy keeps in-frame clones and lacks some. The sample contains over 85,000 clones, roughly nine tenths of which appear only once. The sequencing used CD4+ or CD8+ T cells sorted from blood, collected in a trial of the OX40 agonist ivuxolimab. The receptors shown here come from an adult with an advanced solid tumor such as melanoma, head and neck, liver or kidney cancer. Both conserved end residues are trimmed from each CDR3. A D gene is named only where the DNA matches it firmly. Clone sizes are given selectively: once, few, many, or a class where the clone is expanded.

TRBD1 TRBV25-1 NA ASRDDRGNTEAF
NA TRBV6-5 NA ASSSRDYQGNEQF
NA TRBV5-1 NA ASSLVSRAETQY
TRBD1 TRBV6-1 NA ASSGTGGGGYT
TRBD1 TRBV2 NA ASSLGGPSGANVLT
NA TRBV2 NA ASRPTAEGPQH
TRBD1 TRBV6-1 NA ASSEDRGNTEAF
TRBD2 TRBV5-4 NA ASSFGGRPSYEQY
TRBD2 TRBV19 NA ASSTGLAGGETQY
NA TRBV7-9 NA ASSYPTRETEAF
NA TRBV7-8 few ASSFGRGNQPQH
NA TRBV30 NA AWGEETQY
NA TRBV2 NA ATTRATYNSPLH
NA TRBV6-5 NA ASSPGQANSPLH
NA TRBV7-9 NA ASSFLYTTSYNEQF
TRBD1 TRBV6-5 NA ASSYVTGNYEQY
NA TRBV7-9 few ASSLLQGGSPLH
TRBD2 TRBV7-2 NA ASSSQLAGGLNTGELF
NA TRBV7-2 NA ASSFPRGEQY
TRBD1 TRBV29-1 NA SVGGGQGAIEKLF
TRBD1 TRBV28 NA ASSSIGTGRYEQY
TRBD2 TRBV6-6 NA ASRLAGFSGELF
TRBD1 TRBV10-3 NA AIREDRGRTEAF
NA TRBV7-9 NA ASSLDLGNEKLF
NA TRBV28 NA ASSLVHRGDTGELF
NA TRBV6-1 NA ASSDPDRLNNEQF
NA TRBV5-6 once ASSWDQTTGELF
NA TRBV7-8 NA ASSLWIPSTGESYEQY
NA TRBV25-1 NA ASVGGSYGYT